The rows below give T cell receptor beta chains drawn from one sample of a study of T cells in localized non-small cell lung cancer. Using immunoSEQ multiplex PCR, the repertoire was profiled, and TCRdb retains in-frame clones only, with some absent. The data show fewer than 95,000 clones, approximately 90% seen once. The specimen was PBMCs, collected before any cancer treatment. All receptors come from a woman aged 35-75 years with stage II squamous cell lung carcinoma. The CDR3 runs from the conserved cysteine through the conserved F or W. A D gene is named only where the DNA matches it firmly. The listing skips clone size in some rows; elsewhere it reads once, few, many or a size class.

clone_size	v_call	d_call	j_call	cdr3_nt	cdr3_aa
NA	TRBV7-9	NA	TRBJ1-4	TGTGCCAGCAGCTTAGATGGGGCAAGCGGTGAAAAACTGTTTTTT	CASSLDGASGEKLFF
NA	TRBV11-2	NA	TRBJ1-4	TGTGCCAGCAGCTCTCTCGGGGGGACCGGTGAAAAACTGTTTTTT	CASSSLGGTGEKLFF
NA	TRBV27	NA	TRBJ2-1	TGTGCCAGCGGCGGCTACAATGAGCAGTTCTTC	CASGGYNEQFF
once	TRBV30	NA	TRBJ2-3	TGTGCCTGGAGTAAGACAGATACGCAGTATTTT	CAWSKTDTQYF
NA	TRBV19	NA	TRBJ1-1	TGTGCCAGTAGTTCCAAACAGGGAGTGACCTATAGCACTGAAGCTTTCTTT	CASSSKQGVTYSTEAFF
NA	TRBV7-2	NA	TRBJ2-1	TGTGCCAGCAGCTTAGGGCCTTATGCGCAGTTCTTC	CASSLGPYAQFF
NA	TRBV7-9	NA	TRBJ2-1	TGTGCCAGCAGCTCCCAAGGGGCTCCTACGGATGAGCAGTTCTTC	CASSSQGAPTDEQFF
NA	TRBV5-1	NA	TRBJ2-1	TGCGCCAGCAGCTCTCCTACCCTCTCCTACAATGAGCAGTTCTTC	CASSSPTLSYNEQFF
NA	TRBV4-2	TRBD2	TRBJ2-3	TGTGCCAGCAGCCAAGATCGGGGGGGGCAAACAGATACGCAGTATTTT	CASSQDRGGQTDTQYF
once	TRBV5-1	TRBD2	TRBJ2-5	TGCGCCAGCAGCCCCGGACTAGCGGGGGTTCAAGAGACCCAGTACTTC	CASSPGLAGVQETQYF
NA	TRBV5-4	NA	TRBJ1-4	TGTGCCAGCAGCTTGGGCGTGGCCAGAGTCGCAACTAATGAAAAACTGTTTTTT	CASSLGVARVATNEKLFF
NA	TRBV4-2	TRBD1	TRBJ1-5	TGTGCCAGCAGCCTCCACAACATAACGGGGGACAGCCGCAATCAGCCCCAGCATTTT	CASSLHNITGDSRNQPQHF
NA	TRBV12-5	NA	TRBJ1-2	TGTGCTAGTGGTTGGGGGGACGGCCCACGGGCTAACTATGGCTACACCTTC	CASGWGDGPRANYGYTF
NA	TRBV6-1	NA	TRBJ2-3	TGTGCCAGCGCCCCGACAGGATTCACAGATACGCAGTATTTT	CASAPTGFTDTQYF
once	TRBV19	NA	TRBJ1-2	TGTGCCAGTAGTATTGTCGGGCGGACTAACTATGGCTACACCTTC	CASSIVGRTNYGYTF
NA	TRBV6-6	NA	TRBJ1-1	TGTGCCAGCAGTTACGAGGGCTGGACTGAAGCTTTCTTT	CASSYEGWTEAFF
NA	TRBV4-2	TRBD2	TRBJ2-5	TGTGCCAGCAGCCAATTTAGGGGAGCGGGGCTGCAAGAGACCCAGTACTTC	CASSQFRGAGLQETQYF
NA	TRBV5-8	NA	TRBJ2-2	TGTGCCAGCAGCTTGTTCCAGGGTGCGGGCACCGGGGAGCTGTTTTTT	CASSLFQGAGTGELFF
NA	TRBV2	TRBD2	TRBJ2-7	TGTGCCAGCAGCCGACTAGCGGGGAACTACGAGCAGTACTTC	CASSRLAGNYEQYF
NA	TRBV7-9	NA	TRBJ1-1	TGTGCCAGCAGCTTAGGGAATCACGGACCGAACACTGAAGCTTTCTTT	CASSLGNHGPNTEAFF
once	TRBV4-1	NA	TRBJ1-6	TGCGCCAGCAGCCAAGTAGGTACAGCACCCTATAATTCACCCCTCCACTTT	CASSQVGTAPYNSPLHF
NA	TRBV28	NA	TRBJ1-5	TGTGCCAGCTCACCGTCGGGGGAGGGAGGCAATCAGCCCCAGCATTTT	CASSPSGEGGNQPQHF
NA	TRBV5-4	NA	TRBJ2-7	TGTGCCAGCAGCTTCGGGGGAATTGTCTACGAGCAGTACTTC	CASSFGGIVYEQYF
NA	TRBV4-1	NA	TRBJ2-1	TGCGCCAGCAGCCAAGATTCGCGGGGGCCCGGGGAGCAGTTCTTC	CASSQDSRGPGEQFF
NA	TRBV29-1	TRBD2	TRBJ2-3	TGCAGCGTTGAACGTTATCGGACAGGGGTGACTAGCGGGAGGGCCGAAGATACGCAGTATTTT	CSVERYRTGVTSGRAEDTQYF
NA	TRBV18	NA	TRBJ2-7	TGTGCCAGCTCACCCAGGGTAGGGGGTGGAATCTACGAGCAGTACTTC	CASSPRVGGGIYEQYF
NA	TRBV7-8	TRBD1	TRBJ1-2	TGTGCCAGCAGCCCAGGGGGGGCGCGGGATAACTATGGCTACACCTTC	CASSPGGARDNYGYTF
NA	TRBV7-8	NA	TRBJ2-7	TGTGCCAGCGAAATAAGTGGCTACTCTTACGAGCAGTACTTC	CASEISGYSYEQYF
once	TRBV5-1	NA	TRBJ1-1	TGCGCCAGCAGCTTGGGAACGGTCGGGGCCACTGAAGCTTTCTTT	CASSLGTVGATEAFF
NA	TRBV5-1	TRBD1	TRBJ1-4	TGCGCCAGCAGCTTAACAGGGGTCGATGAAAAACTGTTTTTT	CASSLTGVDEKLFF
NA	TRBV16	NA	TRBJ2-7	TGTGCCAGCAGCCAATCGGAGCGATACGAGCAGTACTTC	CASSQSERYEQYF
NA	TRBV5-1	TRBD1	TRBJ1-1	TGCGCCAGCAGCCTAGGGACAGCAAAAGAGGACACTGAAGCTTTCTTT	CASSLGTAKEDTEAFF
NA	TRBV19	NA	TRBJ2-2	TGTGCCAGTAGTATATCGGGCACCGGGGAGCTGTTTTTT	CASSISGTGELFF
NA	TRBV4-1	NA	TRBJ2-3	TGCGCCAGCAGCCAACCCCTAAGGGGACGTACGCAGTATTTT	CASSQPLRGRTQYF
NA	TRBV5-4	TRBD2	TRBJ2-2	TGTGCCAGCAGCTTAGGACTAGCGGGAGTGGCCGGGGAGCTGTTTTTT	CASSLGLAGVAGELFF